The TCR beta chain described here comes from a study of regulatory T cells in long-lasting Graves disease. Time point of the sample: newly diagnosed GD, antithyroid drugs for less than 3 months. Extracted RNA from PBMCs served as the source of the TCR library. Library construction for TCR beta used iRepertoire HTBI primers and Arm-PCR of CDR3 regions. TCRdb reanalysed the multiplex PCR reads using MiXCR and keeps one entry per CDR3 protein. This sample yields around 500,000 distinct CDR3 sequences, of which about 16% are seen a single time; about 25% belongs to the top ten. The same sample was also studied in work on T cells in Graves' hyperthyroidism and ophthalmopathy. That study adds: Ophthalmopathy was predicted by the model a median of about 6.7 months ahead of onset.

The receptor was isolated from a woman aged 40-65 years with Graves disease. Sample: peripheral blood mononuclear cells (PBMCs), taken at new diagnosis, from a patient treated with antithyroid drugs.

In nucleotides, the CDR3 is TGTGCCAGCAGCTTAATAGCCGTGGGGGGAAACACCATATATTTT. This encodes CASSLIAVGGNTIYF. The J gene is TRBJ1-3, the V gene TRBV7-3; D uncertain. Germline V gene data show CDR1 as SGHTA and CDR2 as FQGTGA. With 1 base removed from V and 4 bases from J, the gap between germline ends came to 11 bases. This CDR3 contains 15 residues.